The table lists the clone carrying this T cell receptor beta chain with many counts. No antigen is known for it. In the authors' methods: With immunoSEQ giving junction-only sequences and no quality scores, filtering differed. Assay: immunoSEQ multiplex PCR; the TCRdb copy retains only in-frame clones and omits some. V, J and clone size reflect that table, while D and trimming were determined from the DNA. The sample lists about a million clones; about 72% were seen once. This entry comes from a study of shared clonotypes between healthy human individuals. The CDR3 runs 12 residues. The V segment lost 1 base and the J segment 11 bases; nucleotides outside the gene matches: 1. Germline values: CDR1 SGHDN, CDR2 FVKESK. Findings and limits, study-wide: It was anticipated that sequencing depth would influence how many clonotypes donors shared.

Material: memory CD4+ T cells from PBMCs. Subset specified: CD45RA-negative fraction. The chain employs TRBV14 and TRBJ1-1; 10 nucleotides agree with TRBD1. The receptor's source is a young man in good health. Some clones in this sample may be carry-over from other donors' samples. CDR3 sequence: CASSQVGQGAFF. The CDR3 DNA sequence: TGTGCCAGCAGCCAAGTGGGACAGGGGGCTTTCTTT.